This entry lists 22 T cell receptor beta chains sequenced from one sample in a study of blood T cell repertoires in COVID-19 (dated by TCRdb to the early 2020s). Receptor libraries were prepared by the immunoSEQ multiplex PCR assay. This is the immuneACCESS table as TCRdb keeps it, with only in-frame sequences that have V and J called. A part of the clones is gone; compared with another copy, unresolved V genes explain less than half, and the rest is unexplained. The sample contains around 300,000 clones, about 87% of them found a single time. The leading ten clones occupy 2.5% to 3% of the sample. The sequenced sample consisted of PBMCs or T cells enriched from blood (not recorded which). The receptors originated from a woman between 50 and 59 years old who had recovered from COVID-19.

The chain employs TRBV5-1 and TRBJ2-1, with 8 bases lining up with TRBD2. V was clipped by 4 bases and J by 6 bases; unmatched bases: 6. Germline V gene data show CDR1 as SGHRS and CDR2 as YFSETQ. The CDR3 sequence is 14 residues long. CDR3 amino acids: CASSKGTRPNEQFF. The CDR3 DNA is TGCGCCAGCAGCAAAGGGACTAGACCCAATGAGCAGTTCTTC.

This sequence joins TRBV7-9 and TRBJ2-7; 9 bases match TRBD1. The V segment lost 5 bases and the J segment 6 bases; nucleotides outside the gene matches: 5. This CDR3 comprises 13 residues. CDR1 and CDR2 (germline): SEHNR, FQNEAQ (reference sequence). The CDR3: CASSATGGLEQYF. Written as DNA, the CDR3 is TGTGCCAGCAGCGCGACAGGGGGGCTCGAGCAGTACTTC. The full variable domain, rest sourced from reference TRBV7-9 and TRBJ2-7, is DTGVSQNPRHKITKRGQNVTFRCDPISEHNRLYWYRQTLGQGPEFLTYFQNEAQLEKSRLLSDRFSAERPKGSFSTLEIQRTEQGDSAMYLCASSATGGLEQYFGPGTRLTVT.

This chain uses TRBV7-9 with TRBJ1-2; D not certain. CDR3 length equals 15 residues. Trimming left V 2 bases short and J 2 bases short, with 12 bases between. The V gene's germline CDR1 is SEHNR and CDR2 FQNEAQ (reference sequence). The CDR3 DNA follows: TGTGCCAGCAGCTTAACGATGGGCGCGAACTATGGCTACACCTTC. It specifies CASSLTMGANYGYTF.

The DNA of the CDR3 is TGTGCCAGCAGTTTAGTCCCGACAGGGCTCTATGGCTACACCTTC. It is translated as CASSLVPTGLYGYTF. The chain joins TRBV28 to TRBJ1-2; 7 nucleotides line up with TRBD1. This CDR3 is built from 15 residues. The germline V gene has CDR1 MDHEN and CDR2 SYDVKM. Trimming took 2 bases from V and 4 from J; bases not matched to a gene: 7.

This chain joins TRBV6-2 or TRBV6-3 and TRBJ2-7; 13 positions agree with TRBD2. V dropped 5 bases and J dropped 5; count of bases not matched to a gene: 6. Germline values: CDR1 MNHEY, CDR2 SVGEGT. This CDR3 has 15 residues. CDR3 sequence reads: CASSRTSGSHNEQYF. CDR3 nucleotides: TGTGCCAGCAGTCGGACTAGCGGGAGTCATAACGAGCAGTACTTC.

The V and J genes are TRBV6-5 and TRBJ2-7; tentative D call: TRBD1 (5 bases). Germline CDR1 MNHEY, CDR2 SVGAGI. The CDR3 totals 13 residues. Trimming pared 7 bases from V and 1 base from J, leaving 11 bases between. In nucleotides, the CDR3 is TGTGCCAGCACGGCAGGGCCTTCCTACGAGCAGTACTTC. It is translated as CASTAGPSYEQYF.

This rearrangement joins TRBV15 to TRBJ2-2; D is possibly TRBD1 (5 bases). Germline-derived CDR1 and CDR2 are LNHNV and YYDKDF (reference sequence). V was trimmed by 0 bases and J by 6 bases, leaving 14 bases between them. The CDR3 runs to 16 residues. CDR3 sequence (DNA): TGTGCCACCAGCAGAGATCAGGGCGCGGTGGCCGGGGAGCTGTTTTTT. Translated, it gives CATSRDQGAVAGELFF.

The chain couples TRBV27 to TRBJ1-4, with D perhaps TRBD1 (6 bases). The CDR3 has 16 residues. V was clipped by 5 bases and J by 8 bases, with 21 bases between them. The germline V gene has CDR1 MNHEY and CDR2 SMNVEV (reference sequence). CDR3 sequence reads: CASSTSTGSNKEKLFF. CDR3 nucleotides: TGTGCCAGCAGTACCTCTACAGGGAGTAACAAGGAAAAACTGTTTTTT. The whole variable domain, filled in from reference TRBV27 and TRBJ1-4, reads EAQVTQNPRYLITVTGKKLTVTCSQNMNHEYMSWYRQDPGLGLRQIYYSMNVEVTDKGDVPEGYKVSRKEKRNFPLILESPSPNQTSLYFCASSTSTGSNKEKLFFGSGTQLSVL.

DNA for the CDR3: TGCGCCAGCAGCCAAGTGTTGCGGGAGGCCAATGAGCAGTTCTTC. It codes for CASSQVLREANEQFF. The chain couples TRBV4-3 to TRBJ2-1; 8 bases agree with TRBD2. V gave up 1 base and J gave up 6 bases; unmatched junction bases: 5. Germline-derived CDR1 and CDR2 are LGHNA and YSLEER. CDR3 length: 15 residues.

This rearrangement joins TRBV7-3 to TRBJ1-1; 12 bases align to TRBD1. Looked up from germline, CDR1 is SGHTA and CDR2 is FQGTGA. Trimming cost V 5 bases and J 3 bases; bases outside gene matches: 4. The CDR3 totals 15 residues. CDR3 loop: CASSPRDRGHTEAFF. The CDR3 region has the DNA TGTGCCAGCAGCCCGCGGGACAGGGGGCACACTGAAGCTTTCTTT.

The gene calls are TRBV9 and TRBJ2-5; D might be TRBD2 (6 bases). The CDR3 loop spans 15 amino acids. V lost 0 bases, J lost 2 bases, and 11 bases lay in between. In germline, CDR1 is SGDLS, CDR2 YYNGEE. The CDR3 loop is CASSVGGRGQETQYF. Written as DNA, the CDR3 is TGTGCCAGCAGCGTAGGAGGGCGGGGTCAAGAGACCCAGTACTTC.

V and J are TRBV11-2 and TRBJ2-7; possibly TRBD1 for D (5 bases). Germline CDR1 SGHAT, CDR2 FQNNGV. The CDR3 contains 13 residues. The V and J ends lost 5 bases and 9 bases respectively, with 17 bases between them. The CDR3 sequence: CASSQGQGLGQYF. The CDR3 DNA sequence: TGTGCCAGCAGCCAGGGTCAGGGATTAGGGCAGTACTTC.

The rearrangement joins TRBV7-6 to TRBJ2-7; 7 nucleotides line up with TRBD2. V shed 5 bases and J 7 bases; nucleotides not matched to a gene: 14. This CDR3 is 15 amino acids long. The V gene's germline CDR1 is SGHVS and CDR2 FNYEAQ. CDR3 sequence: CASSPMSERGEEQYF. The CDR3 nucleotides read TGTGCCAGCAGCCCGATGTCTGAGCGGGGAGAGGAGCAGTACTTC. Variable domain in full (rest from reference TRBV7-6 and TRBJ2-7): GAGVSQSPRYKVTKRGQDVALRCDPISGHVSLYWYRQALGQGPEFLTYFNYEAQQDKSGLPNDRFSAERPEGSISTLTIQRTEQRDSAMYRCASSPMSERGEEQYFGPGTRLTVT.

The rearrangement links TRBV5-4 to TRBJ2-2; TRBD2 matches at 10 bases. The CDR3 loop spans 16 amino acids. After removal of 4 bases from V and 5 bases from J, the junction contained 8 bases not matched to a gene. Germline V gene data show CDR1 as SGHNT and CDR2 as YYREEE (reference sequence). This chain's CDR3 is CASSPASGRYTGELFF. Here the CDR3 DNA reads TGTGCCAGCAGCCCCGCTAGCGGGAGATATACCGGGGAGCTGTTTTTT.

V and J are TRBV7-6 and TRBJ1-1; 7 bases align to TRBD1. The CDR3 is made up of 14 amino acids. The V gene's germline CDR1 is SGHVS and CDR2 FNYEAQ. Trimming removed 1 base from V and 1 base from J; junction bases left unmatched: 0. The CDR3 region is CASSLGTGNTEAFF. The CDR3 region has the DNA TGTGCCAGCAGCTTAGGGACAGGGAACACTGAAGCTTTCTTT.

The V gene is TRBV6-2 or TRBV6-3, the J gene TRBJ2-2, with TRBD2 matching 9 bases. The CDR3 spans 17 residues. V shed 3 bases and J 2 bases; nucleotides not matched to a gene: 7. The V gene's germline CDR1 is MNHEY and CDR2 SVGEGT. CDR3 sequence: CASSYALAGTNTGELFF. CDR3 DNA: TGTGCCAGCAGTTATGCCCTAGCGGGAACAAACACCGGGGAGCTGTTTTTT.

This sequence joins TRBV5-1 and TRBJ1-5; D not certain. Trimming took off 0 bases at V and 3 bases at J, with 7 bases between the two ends. This CDR3 is built from 14 residues. Per the germline V gene, CDR1 is SGHRS and CDR2 is YFSETQ. CDR3 in DNA: TGCGCCAGCAGCTTGGACAGCTTCAATCAGCCCCAGCATTTT. Amino acid sequence: CASSLDSFNQPQHF.

This clone came up a few times. The chain is built from TRBV7-8 and TRBJ1-5; D is undetermined. This CDR3 comprises 13 residues. From germline, CDR1 is SGHVS and CDR2 FQNEAQ. V dropped 3 bases and J dropped 4 bases, with 7 bases sitting between them. The CDR3 region has the DNA TGTGCCAGCAGCTTTCAGGAAAATCAGCCCCAGCATTTT. It codes for CASSFQENQPQHF.

The chain is built from TRBV30 and TRBJ1-1; possible D gene TRBD1, 6 bases. Germline CDR1 GTSNPN, CDR2 SVGIG (reference sequence). This CDR3 has 14 amino acids. V was shortened by 4 bases and J by 5 bases, with 17 bases between the two germline ends. Written as DNA, the CDR3 is TGTGCCTGGACCCTCAACAGGGTAAGGACTGAAGCTTTCTTT. Its translation is CAWTLNRVRTEAFF.

V usage is TRBV7-3 and J usage is TRBJ1-2, with a tentative D call TRBD1 (6 bases). The V end lost 2 bases, the J end lost 6 bases, and 16 bases lay between the germline ends. CDR1 and CDR2 (germline): SGHTA, FQGTGA. This CDR3 has 15 amino acids. CDR3 sequence: CASSLSLGGADGYTF. In DNA, the CDR3 is TGTGCCAGCAGCTTATCGTTAGGGGGGGCGGATGGCTACACCTTC.

Comments on this clone: Different DNA sequences within this sample yield the same CDR3. The chain is built from TRBV28 and TRBJ1-2; D unresolved. The CDR3 totals 12 residues. V gave up 7 bases and J gave up 4 bases, with 10 bases separating them. Germline CDR1 reads MDHEN; CDR2 reads SYDVKM. This CDR3 reads CASTLGSYGYTF. As DNA, the CDR3 is TGTGCCAGCACCCTGGGGAGCTATGGCTACACCTTC.

The J gene is TRBJ1-1, the V gene TRBV28; the D gene is possibly TRBD1 (6 bases). The CDR3 has 14 residues. Germline CDR1 MDHEN, CDR2 SYDVKM. Deletions cut 5 bases from V and 5 bases from J, with 15 bases between. The CDR3 DNA reads as TGTGCCAGCAGTAACGCAGGGGTGGGTACTGAAGCTTTCTTT. Translated: CASSNAGVGTEAFF.